The clone carrying this TCR beta chain showed up just a few times. Its antigen is not identified. The sample comes from a study of T cells in Graves' hyperthyroidism and ophthalmopathy. The germline V gene encodes CDR1 KGHDR and CDR2 SFDVKD. The CDR3 sequence is 15 residues long. With 8 bases removed from V and 4 bases from J, the gap between germline ends came to 17 bases. Whole-study results and caveats: A median about 6.5 months before onset, the model predicted ophthalmopathy.

RNA transcripts provided the source from which TCR beta CDR3 regions were amplified. HTBI primers were the set used in a first-round RT-PCR of the TCR CDR3. One entry per CDR3 protein results from TCRdb running MiXCR on the multiplex PCR reads. This table holds 650,000 to 750,000 distinct CDR3 sequences, 12% to 15% found once. The clonotype was recovered from a woman aged 18 to 35 with Graves' hyperthyroidism. This chain joins TRBV24-1 and TRBJ1-3; maybe TRBD1 (6 bases). Sequenced: blood. CDR3 in amino acids: CATINLQGRGNTIYF. In nucleotides, the CDR3 is TGTGCCACCATTAATCTTCAGGGGCGAGGAAACACCATATATTTT.